One sample yielded the 23 T cell receptor beta chains listed below, sequenced in a study of T cell repertoires in cytomegalovirus infection. One entry per CDR3 protein, called by TCRdb with MiXCR from the reads. The data contain 160,000 or so distinct CDR3 sequences, 15% to 20% of them singletons. The sample consisted of CD8+ T cells from PBMCs. The receptors here all came from a human donor in good health (CMV status not recorded). Some clones in this sample may be carry-over from other donors' samples.

V is TRBV7-6 and J is TRBJ2-1; D unclear. CDR3 length: 15 residues. Trimming removed 0 bases at V and 4 bases at J, with 10 bases between. Germline V gene sequence: CDR1 SGHVS, CDR2 FNYEAQ. The CDR3 DNA follows: TGTGCCAGCAGCTTAGCGTTCGGCCCGTACAATGAGCAGTTCTTC. Translated, it gives CASSLAFGPYNEQFF.

This clonotype occurred a few times. The rearrangement uses TRBV6-6 and TRBJ1-1; D is uncertain. V dropped 10 bases and J dropped 0 bases, with 9 bases sitting between them. Germline CDR1 and CDR2: MNHNY and SVGAGI (reference sequence). The CDR3 totals 12 residues. CDR3 in amino acids: CATGVMNTEAFF. As DNA, the CDR3 is TGTGCCACCGGAGTTATGAACACTGAAGCTTTCTTT.

This clonotype has a handful of counts. V and J are TRBV7-3 and TRBJ2-1, with 9 bases fitting TRBD2. The CDR3 length is 16 residues. Germline V lookup: CDR1 SGHTA, CDR2 FQGTGA. With V trimmed by 4 bases and J by 2 bases, 6 bases remained unmatched. The CDR3 DNA sequence: TGTGCCAGCAGCTCGGGCGCGGGGGGGCCCTACAATGAGCAGTTCTTC. Amino acid sequence: CASSSGAGGPYNEQFF.

The CDR3, as DNA: TGCAGTGCTGGATCTAGCGGGGTGTCGTCTCACGAGCAGTACTTC. This encodes CSAGSSGVSSHEQYF. This sequence joins TRBV20-1 and TRBJ2-7, with 9 bases matching TRBD2. Germline V gives CDR1 DFQATT, CDR2 SNEGSKA (reference sequence). Trimming took 5 bases from V and 5 from J; bases not matched to a gene: 13. This CDR3 has 15 residues.

This clonotype was counted between two and nine times. CDR3 amino acids: CSVEDLEGGEKLFF. CDR3 sequence (DNA): TGCAGCGTTGAAGATCTGGAGGGCGGGGAAAAACTGTTTTTT. The gene calls are TRBV29-1 and TRBJ1-4, with D unresolved. There are 14 residues in the CDR3. Between the trimmed V and J ends, which lost 0 bases and 8 bases, there was a span of 13 bases. The germline V gene has CDR1 SQVTM and CDR2 ANQGSEA.

This clonotype was counted ten times or more. J is TRBJ2-3 and V is TRBV7-2; 8 bases are shared with TRBD1. This CDR3 is 18 amino acids long. Losses at the gene ends were 10 bases for V and 2 bases for J; bases not matched to a gene: 20. Germline CDR1 and CDR2: SGHTA and FQGNSA. DNA for the CDR3: TGTGCCACCCAAGAATTCCTCACCGGGACAGGTCCCACAGATACGCAGTATTTT. Its protein is CATQEFLTGTGPTDTQYF.

The chain is built from TRBV7-9 and TRBJ1-6; TRBD1 might be the D (5 bases). Trimming shortened V by 5 bases and J by 10 bases, and 15 bases separated the two germline ends. This CDR3 has 14 amino acids. Germline loops: CDR1 SEHNR, CDR2 FQNEAQ (reference sequence). The CDR3 here is CASSLTDRNSPLHF. The CDR3, as DNA: TGTGCCAGCAGCCTAACTGACAGAAACTCACCCCTCCACTTT. Together with reference TRBV7-9 and TRBJ1-6, the CDR3 gives the full variable domain: DTGVSQNPRHKITKRGQNVTFRCDPISEHNRLYWYRQTLGQGPEFLTYFQNEAQLEKSRLLSDRFSAERPKGSFSTLEIQRTEQGDSAMYLCASSLTDRNSPLHFGNGTRLTVT.

This clonotype occurred a few times. The rearrangement uses TRBV20-1 and TRBJ2-7; 11 bases match TRBD2. The CDR3 is made up of 16 amino acids. Looked up from germline, CDR1 is DFQATT and CDR2 is SNEGSKA (reference sequence). V gave up 3 bases and J gave up 2 bases; unmatched junction bases: 9. The CDR3 loop reads CSARGTSGSNPYEQYF. For the CDR3, the DNA is TGCAGTGCTAGGGGGACTAGCGGTTCTAATCCCTACGAGCAGTACTTC.

This clonotype was seen a few times. V gene TRBV7-9 combines with J gene TRBJ2-7; D might be TRBD2 (6 bases). V shed 5 bases and J shed 7 bases, with 12 bases lying between them. The CDR3 is made up of 12 amino acids. Germline lookup yields CDR1 SEHNR and CDR2 FQNEAQ (reference sequence). Here the CDR3 DNA reads TGTGCCAGCAGCGCCGCGGGACGGGAGCAGTACTTC. Its protein is CASSAAGREQYF.

This clonotype was seen a handful of times. The rearrangement uses TRBV28 and TRBJ1-6; TRBD1 matches 7 bases. The CDR3 totals 16 residues. The trim removed 6 bases at V and 8 bases at J, leaving 13 bases unmatched. Germline lookup yields CDR1 MDHEN and CDR2 SYDVKM. CDR3: CASSRVGDRVDSPLHF. DNA for the CDR3: TGTGCCAGCAGCCGGGTGGGTGACAGGGTAGATTCACCCCTCCACTTT.

The chain uses TRBV19 and TRBJ1-5, with 9 positions matching TRBD1. CDR1 and CDR2 (germline): LNHDA, SQIVND (reference sequence). The CDR3 runs to 16 residues. Losses at the gene ends were 7 bases for V and 4 bases for J; bases not matched to a gene: 11. The CDR3 here is CASTYRADRGNQPQHF. CDR3 bases: TGTGCCAGTACTTATAGAGCCGACAGGGGGAATCAGCCCCAGCATTTT.

This clonotype was seen a handful of times. The rearrangement links TRBV6-2 or TRBV6-3 to TRBJ2-4; no firm D call. The CDR3 spans 12 residues. Trimming took 2 bases from V and 8 from J, leaving 7 bases between them. Germline V gives CDR1 MNHEY, CDR2 SVGEGT. CDR3 in amino acids: CASSYGTDIQYF. In nucleotides, the CDR3 is TGTGCCAGCAGTTACGGTACGGACATTCAGTACTTC.

This clonotype has a handful of counts. This chain joins TRBV6-8 and TRBJ2-1; 8 bases are shared with TRBD1. The V and J ends lost 6 bases and 8 bases, in that order; junction bases with no gene match: 6. From germline, CDR1 is MNHGY and CDR2 SAAAGT. The CDR3 spans 13 residues. The CDR3 DNA reads as TGTGCCAGCAGACTTCAGGGGGCCGATGAGCAGTTCTTC. Translating it yields CASRLQGADEQFF.

This clonotype was seen a few times. Written as DNA, the CDR3 is TGTGCCAGCAGCTTGGGAGGAGGTTTTAATTCACCCCTCCACTTT. Its translation: CASSLGGGFNSPLHF. This chain links TRBV7-6 with TRBJ1-6, with D hard to call. Germline-derived CDR1 and CDR2 are SGHVS and FNYEAQ. The length of the CDR3 is 15 residues. Trimming stripped 3 bases from V and 6 bases from J, with 12 bases between.

V gene TRBV29-1 combines with J gene TRBJ2-7; D is uncertain. V lost 7 bases, J lost 6 bases, and 13 bases lay in between. Germline V gene lookup returns CDR1 SQVTM and CDR2 ANQGSEA. There are 11 residues in the CDR3. The DNA for the CDR3 is TGCAGCGCCCGTGTTCCGGGCGAGCAGTACTTC. Its protein is CSARVPGEQYF.

The sample holds a few counts of this clonotype. The gene calls are TRBV6-5 and TRBJ2-1, with 7 positions matching TRBD2. Germline trimming cut 4 bases from V and 8 bases from J; bases unmatched to any gene: 11. The CDR3 contains 15 residues. Germline V gives CDR1 MNHEY, CDR2 SVGAGI. The CDR3 nucleotides are TGTGCCAGCAGTTCCAACTCTCCGGGGAGGGATGAGCAGTTCTTC. Translated: CASSSNSPGRDEQFF.

This clonotype occurred a few times. V and J are TRBV28 and TRBJ2-1; the match to TRBD2 covers 11 bases. CDR3 length: 17 amino acids. Germline V gene lookup returns CDR1 MDHEN and CDR2 SYDVKM. Losses at the gene ends were 1 base for V and 9 bases for J; bases not matched to a gene: 11. CDR3 sequence reads: CASSLSRLAGSLCEQFF. The CDR3 coding sequence is TGTGCCAGCAGTTTATCTCGACTAGCGGGGAGCCTCTGTGAGCAGTTCTTC.

CDR3 residues: CASRPPGANEQFF. CDR3 coding DNA: TGTGCCAGCAGACCCCCGGGGGCCAATGAGCAGTTCTTC. V gene TRBV6-2 or TRBV6-3 combines with J gene TRBJ2-1, with D perhaps assigned TRBD1 or TRBD2 (6 bases each). Germline V lookup: CDR1 MNHEY, CDR2 SVGEGT. V lost 6 bases to trimming and J lost 6 bases, with 12 bases between them. The CDR3 covers 13 residues.

The rearrangement uses TRBV7-9 and TRBJ1-1; TRBD1 matches 8 bases. The germline V gene encodes CDR1 SEHNR and CDR2 FQNEAQ (reference sequence). The CDR3 runs to 14 residues. Losses at the gene ends were 4 bases for V and 3 bases for J; bases not matched to a gene: 4. The CDR3 loop reads CASSSDRAYTEAFF. For the CDR3, the DNA is TGTGCCAGCAGCTCGGACAGGGCGTACACTGAAGCTTTCTTT.

This chain links TRBV29-1 with TRBJ2-3; 8 bases are a match to TRBD1. This CDR3 comprises 14 residues. Germline trimming cut 6 bases from V and 1 base from J; bases unmatched to any gene: 6. The germline CDR1 and CDR2 sequences are SQVTM and ANQGSEA. DNA for the CDR3: TGCAGCGTCGCTGGACAGGGTGGCACAGATACGCAGTATTTT. It is translated as CSVAGQGGTDTQYF.

This clonotype was observed a handful of times. The V call is TRBV29-1, the J call TRBJ2-7, with D tentatively TRBD1 (6 bases). V shed 4 bases and J shed 2 bases, with 12 bases lying between them. This CDR3 has 13 residues. Germline-derived CDR1 and CDR2 are SQVTM and ANQGSEA. CDR3 sequence: CSVGGDTTYEQYF. CDR3 coding DNA: TGCAGCGTTGGTGGGGACACTACCTACGAGCAGTACTTC.

This clonotype was counted between two and nine times. The chain uses TRBV20-1 and TRBJ2-1, with D perhaps TRBD2 (6 bases). V lost 1 base and J lost 4, with 17 bases in between. CDR1 and CDR2 (germline): DFQATT, SNEGSKA (reference sequence). This CDR3 region has 16 residues. The CDR3 DNA reads as TGCAGTGCTAGAGGCCCCGGGACTGGGGATTACAATGAGCAGTTCTTC. This encodes CSARGPGTGDYNEQFF.

This clonotype has a handful of counts. This sequence joins TRBV28 and TRBJ1-5, with D uncertain. V gave up 7 bases and J gave up 3 bases, with 7 bases separating them. The CDR3 has 12 residues. Per germline, CDR1 MDHEN and CDR2 SYDVKM. This CDR3 is CASTLNNQPQHF. The DNA of the CDR3 is TGTGCCAGCACCCTGAACAATCAGCCCCAGCATTTT.